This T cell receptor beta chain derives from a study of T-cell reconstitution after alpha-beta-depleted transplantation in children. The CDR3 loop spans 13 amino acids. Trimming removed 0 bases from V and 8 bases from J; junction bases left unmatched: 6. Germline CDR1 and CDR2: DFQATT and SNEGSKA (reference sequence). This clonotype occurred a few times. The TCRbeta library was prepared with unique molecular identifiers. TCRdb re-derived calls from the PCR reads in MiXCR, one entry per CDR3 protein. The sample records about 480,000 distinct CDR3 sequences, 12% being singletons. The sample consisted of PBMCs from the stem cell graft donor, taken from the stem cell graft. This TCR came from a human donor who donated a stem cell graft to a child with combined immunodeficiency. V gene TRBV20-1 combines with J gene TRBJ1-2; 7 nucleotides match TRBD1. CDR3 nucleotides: TGCAGTGCTAGAGATACCGACAGGGTCGGCTACACCTTC. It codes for CSARDTDRVGYTF.